Below, one T cell receptor beta chain is given with its context. The antigen it binds to is not known. No much larger clone is present one base from it, and per-base qualities are unavailable. The data were taken from a study of regulatory T cells in long-lasting Graves disease (dated by TCRdb to 2020 to 2023). Looking at the study overall: Persistent Graves' disease was defined as persistently positive TSH receptor autoantibodies together with antithyroid drug treatment for over 5 years. Persistent Graves' disease patients in the clinical cohort had taken antithyroid drugs for 9 to 11 years on average. TCR sequencing covered about 13 persistent and about 20 newly diagnosed Graves' disease patients, some 33 samples in total. Peripheral blood TCR sequencing and RNA sequencing compared persistent Graves' disease patients with newly diagnosed Graves' disease patients. The study took place in China and was registered as a clinical trial. General findings and caveats noted by the study authors: A larger number of public clonotypes was shared among persistent patients (about 2,700) than among newly diagnosed patients (about 990). TRBV28, TRBJ1-2 and TRBJ2-5 were preferentially used in persistent disease, while TRBV20-1 and TRBJ2-1 were favored in newly diagnosed disease. Sequencing and analysis were restricted to the TCR beta chain. Peripheral blood alone was examined, since thyroid tissue, which constituted the primary lesion, could not be accessed. As a limitation, the authors acknowledged that the small sample size may reduce accuracy. Lower TCR Shannon entropy and fewer highly expanded clones were observed in persistent Graves' disease patients than in newly diagnosed patients, which suggested clonal expansion.

Including the terminal cysteine and phenylalanine, the CDR3 comprises 13 residues. Of the read, only the CDR3 DNA is kept; its 39 bases are in frame from base 1. The germline V gene (reference sequence) sets CDR1 to GTSNPN and CDR2 to SVGIG. After removal of 0 bases from V and 3 bases from J, the junction retains 2 bases not matched to a gene. Library prep was done by multiplex PCR. The instrument given in TCRdb is Illumina HiSeq 4000. To build TCR beta libraries, CDR3 regions were amplified by Arm-PCR using iRepertoire HTBI primers. PCR products were gel purified before sequencing. The study's processing was this. A total of some 60 TRBV and some 13 TRBJ segments were identified across samples and were used for gene usage analysis of CDR3 amino acid clonotypes. Filtered high-quality paired reads were merged into contigs using COPE and FqMerger. Contigs were aligned with BLAST to IMGT TRBV, TRBD and TRBJ reference genes, and CDR3 was defined per IMGT. Clonotypes above 0.1% frequency were classified as highly expanded clones. Repertoire diversity was measured by Shannon entropy, and V-J evenness by the Gini coefficient. Clonotypes shared by more than one individual were considered public. TCRdb reanalyzed the raw reads on its own, using fastp at Q25 for trimming and MiXCR for clone calling, and kept in-frame beta chains. Under each unique CDR3 protein, matching rows form one entry showing the most common genes and DNA. These V and J calls derive from TCRdb rather than the authors' analysis. Recorded for this sample are approximately 400,000 distinct CDR3 sequences; 20% to 25% of them occurred a single time. The ten largest clones take up about 27% of the sample.

Reading the label with the study, this specimen's time point is: persistent/refractory GD, antithyroid drugs over 5 years with positive TRAb. For both TCR sequencing and RNA sequencing, RNA was extracted from PBMCs in TRIzol. The diagnosis of Graves' disease was made according to American Thyroid Association guidelines. Patients for the study were recruited at an endocrinology department in Xi'an, China. Each patient gave around 9 milliliters of peripheral blood, collected in an EDTA anticoagulant tube. Ficoll Paque Plus density gradient separation was used to isolate PBMCs, and no additional T cell sorting was done. RNA quality was checked with an Agilent 2100 Bioanalyzer and agarose gel, and concentration with a NanoDrop 2000.

The rearranged segments are TRBV30 and TRBJ2-7, with 7 middle bases fitting TRBD2. This receptor was obtained from a female donor with Graves disease. The sample here was peripheral blood mononuclear cells (PBMCs), taken when the disease was refractory, from a patient treated with antithyroid drugs. CDR3 loop: CAWSVASGYEQYF. At the DNA level, the sequence is TGTGCCTGGAGTGTAGCTAGCGGCTACGAGCAGTACTTC.